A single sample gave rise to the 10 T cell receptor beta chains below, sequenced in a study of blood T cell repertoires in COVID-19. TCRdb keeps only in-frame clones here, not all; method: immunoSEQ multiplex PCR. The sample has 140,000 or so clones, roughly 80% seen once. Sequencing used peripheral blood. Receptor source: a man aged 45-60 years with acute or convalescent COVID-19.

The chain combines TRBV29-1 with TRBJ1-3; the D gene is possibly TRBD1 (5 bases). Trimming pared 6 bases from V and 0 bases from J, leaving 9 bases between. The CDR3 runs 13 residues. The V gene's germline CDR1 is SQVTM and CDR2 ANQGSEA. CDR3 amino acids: CSVTTASGNTIYF. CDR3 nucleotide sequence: TGCAGCGTAACGACAGCCTCTGGAAACACCATATATTTT. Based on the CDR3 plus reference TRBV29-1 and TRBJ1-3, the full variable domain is SAVISQKPSRDICQRGTSLTIQCQVDSQVTMMFWYRQQPGQSLTLIATANQGSEATYESGFVIDKFPISRPNLTFSTLTVSNMSPEDSSIYLCSVTTASGNTIYFGEGSWLTVV.

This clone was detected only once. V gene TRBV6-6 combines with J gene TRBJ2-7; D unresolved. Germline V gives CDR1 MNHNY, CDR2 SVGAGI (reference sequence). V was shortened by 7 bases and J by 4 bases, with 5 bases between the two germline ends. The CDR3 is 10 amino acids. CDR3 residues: CASILYEQYV. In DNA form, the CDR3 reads TGTGCCAGCATCCTTTACGAGCAGTACGTC.

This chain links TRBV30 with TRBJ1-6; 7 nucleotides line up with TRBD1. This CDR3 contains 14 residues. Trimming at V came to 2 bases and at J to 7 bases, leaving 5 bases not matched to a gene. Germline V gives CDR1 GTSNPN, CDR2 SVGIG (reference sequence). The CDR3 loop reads CAWSPTGFNSPLHF. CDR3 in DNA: TGTGCCTGGAGTCCGACAGGGTTCAATTCACCCCTCCACTTT. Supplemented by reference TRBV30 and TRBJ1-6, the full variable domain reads SQTIHQWPATLVQPVGSPLSLECTVEGTSNPNLYWYRQAAGRGLQLLFYSVGIGQISSEVPQNLSASRPQDRQFILSSKKLLLSDSGFYLCAWSPTGFNSPLHFGNGTRLTVT.

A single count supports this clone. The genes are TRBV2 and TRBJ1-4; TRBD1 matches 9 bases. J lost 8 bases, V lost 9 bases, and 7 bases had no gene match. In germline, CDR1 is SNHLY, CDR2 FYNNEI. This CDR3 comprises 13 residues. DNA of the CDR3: TGTGCCAGGGGGGACAGGGTTCGAGAAAAACTGTTTTTT. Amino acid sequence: CARGDRVREKLFF.

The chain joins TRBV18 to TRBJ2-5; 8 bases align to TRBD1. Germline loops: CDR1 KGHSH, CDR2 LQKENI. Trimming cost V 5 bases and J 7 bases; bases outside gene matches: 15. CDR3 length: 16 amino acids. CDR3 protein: CASSSDRVTNKVTQYF. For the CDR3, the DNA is TGTGCCAGCTCATCGGACAGGGTCACGAACAAGGTGACCCAGTACTTC.

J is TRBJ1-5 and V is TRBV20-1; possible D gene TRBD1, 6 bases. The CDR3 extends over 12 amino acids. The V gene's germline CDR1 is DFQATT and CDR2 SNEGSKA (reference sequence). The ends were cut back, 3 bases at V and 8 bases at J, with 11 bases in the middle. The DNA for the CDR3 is TGCAGTGCTAGTAGCGGGGGCGAGCCCCAGCATTTT. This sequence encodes CSASSGGEPQHF.

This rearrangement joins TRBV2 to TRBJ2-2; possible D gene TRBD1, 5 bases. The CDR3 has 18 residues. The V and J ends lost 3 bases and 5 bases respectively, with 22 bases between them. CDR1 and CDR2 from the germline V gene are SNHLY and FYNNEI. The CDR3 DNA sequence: TGTGCCAGCAGTGAGGACCCAGGGTTCAAGGGGTTTACCGGGGAGCTGTTTTTT. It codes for CASSEDPGFKGFTGELFF.

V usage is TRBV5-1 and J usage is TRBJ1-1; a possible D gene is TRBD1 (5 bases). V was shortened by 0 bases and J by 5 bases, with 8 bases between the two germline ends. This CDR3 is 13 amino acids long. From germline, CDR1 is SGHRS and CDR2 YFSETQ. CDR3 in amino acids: CASSLDGGTEAFF. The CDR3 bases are TGCGCCAGCAGCTTGGACGGGGGTACTGAAGCTTTCTTT.

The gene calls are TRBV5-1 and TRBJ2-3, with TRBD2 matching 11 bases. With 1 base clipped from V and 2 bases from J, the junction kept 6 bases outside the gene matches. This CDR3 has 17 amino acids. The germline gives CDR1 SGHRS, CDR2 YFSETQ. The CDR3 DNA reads TGCGCCAGCAGCTTGTCCCTAGCGGGGGGATCCACAGATACGCAGTATTTT. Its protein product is CASSLSLAGGSTDTQYF.

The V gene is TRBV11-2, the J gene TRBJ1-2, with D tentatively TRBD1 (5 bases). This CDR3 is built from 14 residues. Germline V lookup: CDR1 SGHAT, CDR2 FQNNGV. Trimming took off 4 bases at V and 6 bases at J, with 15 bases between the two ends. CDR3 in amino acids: CASSSPRQGDGYTF. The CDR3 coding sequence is TGTGCCAGCAGCTCCCCCAGGCAGGGCGATGGCTACACCTTC.